Sequencing of this T cell receptor beta chain was carried out in a study of cytomegalovirus exposure and HLA in healthy donors. This clone was picked up one time. Germline values: CDR1 LNHDA, CDR2 SQIVND (reference sequence). Trimming removed 6 bases from V and 5 bases from J; junction bases left unmatched: 12. The CDR3 runs 16 residues. Primers for the PCR totalled 60 Vbeta and 13 Jbeta. The table came from immunoSEQ multiplex PCR; TCRdb's copy has only in-frame clones and leaves some out. The data contain about 130,000 clones, more than 80% of them seen just once; the ten biggest clones take up around 2.5%.

Sequences were obtained from PBMCs. This clonotype originated in a young man in good health and CMV-seronegative. This chain links TRBV19 with TRBJ2-3; 9 bases line up with TRBD1. The CDR3 region is CASSKEDRGGIDTQYF. The DNA of the CDR3 is TGTGCCAGTAGCAAAGAGGACAGGGGAGGGATAGATACGCAGTATTTT.